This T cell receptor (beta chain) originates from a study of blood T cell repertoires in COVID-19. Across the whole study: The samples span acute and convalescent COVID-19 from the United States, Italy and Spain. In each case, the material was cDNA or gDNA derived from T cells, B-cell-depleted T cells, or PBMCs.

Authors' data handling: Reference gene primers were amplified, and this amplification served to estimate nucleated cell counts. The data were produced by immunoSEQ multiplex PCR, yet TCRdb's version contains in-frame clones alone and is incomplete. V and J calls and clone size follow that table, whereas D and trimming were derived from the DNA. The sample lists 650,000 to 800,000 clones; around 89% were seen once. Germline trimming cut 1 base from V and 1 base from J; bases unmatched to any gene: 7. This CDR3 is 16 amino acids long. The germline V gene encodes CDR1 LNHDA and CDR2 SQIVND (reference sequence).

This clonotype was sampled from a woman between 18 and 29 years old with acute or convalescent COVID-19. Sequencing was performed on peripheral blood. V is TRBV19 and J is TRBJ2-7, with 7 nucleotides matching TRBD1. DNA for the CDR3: TGTGCCAGTAGTATAGGCCAGGGGGTTATATCCTACGAGCAGTACTTC. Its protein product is CASSIGQGVISYEQYF.